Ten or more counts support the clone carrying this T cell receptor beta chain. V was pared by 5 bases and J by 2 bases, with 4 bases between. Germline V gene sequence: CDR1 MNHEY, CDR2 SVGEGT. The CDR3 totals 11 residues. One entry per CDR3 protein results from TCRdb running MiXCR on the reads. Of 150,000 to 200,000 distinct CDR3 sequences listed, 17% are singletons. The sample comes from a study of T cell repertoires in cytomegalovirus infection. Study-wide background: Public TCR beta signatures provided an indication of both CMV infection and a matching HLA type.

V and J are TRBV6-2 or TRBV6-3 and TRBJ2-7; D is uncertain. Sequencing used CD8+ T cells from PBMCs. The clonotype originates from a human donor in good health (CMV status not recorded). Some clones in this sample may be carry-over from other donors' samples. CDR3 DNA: TGTGCCAGCAGTGCCACCTACGAGCAGTACTTC. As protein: CASSATYEQYF.